A selection of T cell receptor beta chains follows, all from one sample in a study of cytomegalovirus exposure and HLA in healthy donors. The data were produced by immunoSEQ multiplex PCR, yet TCRdb's version contains in-frame clones alone and is incomplete. The sample yields 150,000 to 200,000 clones, roughly 80% seen once. Sequencing was done on a sample of PBMCs. The receptors shown here come from a woman aged 45-59 years in good health and CMV-seropositive. Each CDR3 is given with its conserved first and last residue. D genes are given only for firm matches. Expanded clones get a size class; other rows say once, few or many, or leave the size out.

d_gene	v_gene	abundance	len	j_gene	CDR3nt	CDR3aa
-	TRBV9	-	16	TRBJ2-4	TGTGCCAGCAGCGTAGTCCCAGGGGCAGCCAAAAACATTCAGTACTTC	CASSVVPGAAKNIQYF
TRBD2	TRBV5-6	-	18	TRBJ2-2	TGTGCCAGCAGCGACAGTGTCACAGGCGGGAGAATCACTGGGGAGCTGTTTTTT	CASSDSVTGGRITGELFF
-	TRBV30	-	13	TRBJ1-4	TGTGCCTCTTCTAGGGGAACTAATGAAAAACTGTTTTTT	CASSRGTNEKLFF
-	TRBV29-1	-	13	TRBJ1-2	TGCGGCGTTGAAGATCCAGGGAACTATGGCTACACCTTC	CGVEDPGNYGYTF
-	TRBV7-6	-	12	TRBJ2-7	TGTGCCAGCAGCCCTAGCTCCTACGAGCAGTACTTC	CASSPSSYEQYF
-	TRBV2	-	12	TRBJ2-7	TGTGCCAGCAGAGGGGACATACCCGAGCAGTACTTC	CASRGDIPEQYF
TRBD1	TRBV6-4	few	14	TRBJ2-3	TGTGCCACCTCCCAGAACCCAGGGGGCGATACGCAGTATTTT	CATSQNPGGDTQYF
-	TRBV20-1	-	11	TRBJ1-1	TGCAGTGCTAGAGAGGGGCCAAGAGCTTTCTTT	CSAREGPRAFF
-	TRBV19	-	11	TRBJ1-1	TGTGCCAGTACGCAGGGGTTTGAAGCTTTCTTT	CASTQGFEAFF
TRBD2	TRBV6-5	-	15	TRBJ2-1	TGTGCCAGCAGTCCATCTAGCGGGAGTGCCAATGAGCAGTTCTTC	CASSPSSGSANEQFF
TRBD2	TRBV7-3	once	16	TRBJ2-1	TGTGCCAGCAGCCCCCAACGCGGGAGCCACTACAATGAGCAGTTCTTC	CASSPQRGSHYNEQFF
-	TRBV25-1	-	14	TRBJ1-1	TGTGCCAGCAGTGAATGGGGCATGAACACTGAAGCTTTCTTT	CASSEWGMNTEAFF
TRBD2	TRBV7-2	-	13	TRBJ2-7	TGTGCCAGCAGCTTTGCGGGAGCCCACGAGCAGTACTTC	CASSFAGAHEQYF
TRBD1	TRBV18	-	13	TRBJ2-7	TGTGCCAGCTCACCGGGACAGGTACACGAGCAGTACTTC	CASSPGQVHEQYF
-	TRBV2	-	13	TRBJ1-2	TGTGCCAGCAAAAGTGGCGGTTCATATGGCTACACCTTC	CASKSGGSYGYTF
TRBD1	TRBV5-3	few	12	TRBJ1-1	TGTGCCAGGGCGGACAGGGCGGCTGAAGCTTTCTTT	CARADRAAEAFF
-	TRBV10-3	-	11	TRBJ1-2	TGTGCCATCAGTTTAGGGGATGGCTACACCTTC	CAISLGDGYTF
-	TRBV9	-	15	TRBJ2-1	TGTGCCAGCAGAGCAGATCTAGCGTACCCCAATGAGCAGTTCTTC	CASRADLAYPNEQFF
TRBD1	TRBV7-3	once	17	TRBJ1-1	TGTGCCAGCAGCTTAGGCCCAGGGGGATCCATGAACACTGAAGCTTTCTTT	CASSLGPGGSMNTEAFF
-	TRBV19	-	15	TRBJ1-1	TGTGCCAGTAGTATTCTTGGCGGGCCGGGTACTGAAGCTTTCTTT	CASSILGGPGTEAFF
-	TRBV6-1	-	14	TRBJ1-2	TGTGCCAGCAGCTCCCCCAGAGGCGGAGGGGGCTACACCTTC	CASSSPRGGGGYTF
TRBD1	TRBV4-2	few	14	TRBJ1-1	TGTGCCAGCATCCAGGGGGCAAGGGACACTGAAGCTTTCTTT	CASIQGARDTEAFF
TRBD1	TRBV10-1	-	14	TRBJ2-3	TGCGCCAGCAGTGAGACAGGGGACACAGATACGCAGTATTTT	CASSETGDTDTQYF
-	TRBV6-1	-	13	TRBJ1-5	TGTGCCAGCAGGATAGGCACAGTTCAGCCCCAGCATTTT	CASRIGTVQPQHF
-	TRBV7-2	-	15	TRBJ1-2	TGTGCCAGCAGCTTAGAATCTGGAGGGAACTATGGCTACACCTTC	CASSLESGGNYGYTF
TRBD2	TRBV5-1	-	18	TRBJ2-2	TGCGCCAGCAGCTTGGCCCGGATAGCGGGGGTGAACACCGGGGAGCTGTTTTTT	CASSLARIAGVNTGELFF
TRBD1	TRBV15	-	18	TRBJ2-3	TGTGCCACCAGCAGAGCCCGGCCCGGGACAGCCGTGAAAGATACGCAGTATTTT	CATSRARPGTAVKDTQYF
TRBD2	TRBV5-3	-	17	TRBJ2-3	TGTGCCAGCCGCTACTCCTTGGTAGCGGGAGGGCTAGACACGCAGTATTTT	CASRYSLVAGGLDTQYF
-	TRBV5-4	-	15	TRBJ1-2	TGTGCCAGCAGCTTGGAGGGAGGGGGTCATTATGGCTACACCTTC	CASSLEGGGHYGYTF
-	TRBV7-2	-	13	TRBJ2-5	TGTGCCAGCAGCCCAACAATCTTAGAGACCCAGTACTTC	CASSPTILETQYF
-	TRBV5-1	-	13	TRBJ2-1	TGCGCCAGCAGCGATTCGGGGGAAAATGAGCAGTTCTTC	CASSDSGENEQFF
-	TRBV2	-	13	TRBJ1-2	TGTGCCAGCAGCCCAAACAGGTCCTATGGCTACACCTTC	CASSPNRSYGYTF
TRBD1	TRBV4-3	once	16	TRBJ1-2	TGCGCCAGCAGCCAAGTATTCCGGGACAGGGGTTATGGCTACACCTTC	CASSQVFRDRGYGYTF
TRBD1	TRBV5-1	-	15	TRBJ1-4	TGCGCCAGCAGCTTACTACAGGGGACTAATGAAAAACTGTTTTTT	CASSLLQGTNEKLFF
TRBD2	TRBV5-4	few	17	TRBJ2-7	TGTGCCAGCAGCTTTTCGGTCGGCGGGAGGGCCTCTTACGAGCAGTACTTC	CASSFSVGGRASYEQYF
-	TRBV5-6	-	16	TRBJ1-2	TGTGCCAGCAGCCCCCAGGCAGGAACCCTTAACTATGGCTACACCTTC	CASSPQAGTLNYGYTF
-	TRBV5-1	-	16	TRBJ2-2	TGCGCCAGCAGCTTGGATCCAGGGGTGGGAACCGGGGAGCTGTTTTTT	CASSLDPGVGTGELFF
TRBD1	TRBV30	-	12	TRBJ1-1	TGTGCCTGGAGTGTAGGACAGGGAAGGGCTTTCTTT	CAWSVGQGRAFF
TRBD1	TRBV7-9	-	17	TRBJ1-1	TGTGCCAGCAGCTTCGTAGGACAGGGAAAACAAGGGACTGAAGCTTTCTTT	CASSFVGQGKQGTEAFF
-	TRBV5-1	-	16	TRBJ2-3	TGCGCCAGCAGCCCCCAGATTTCAGGGGAAGCAGATACGCAGTATTTT	CASSPQISGEADTQYF
-	TRBV18	few	13	TRBJ2-2	TGTGCCAGCTCACCGACAGGCACCGGGGAGCTGTTTTTT	CASSPTGTGELFF
-	TRBV7-9	few	14	TRBJ1-6	TGTGCCAGCAGCTTAACCAGGGAGGAGGCACCCCTCCACTTT	CASSLTREEAPLHF